The 30 T cell receptor beta chains presented below share a single source sample, sequenced in a study of blood T cell repertoires in COVID-19. Some clones are missing from TCRdb's copy, which holds only in-frame ones; the method was immunoSEQ multiplex PCR. The data hold 110,000 to 150,000 clones, with under 90% observed a single time. Sequencing was performed on PBMCs or T cells enriched from blood (not recorded which). Source of these receptors: a woman aged 18-35 years who had been exposed to COVID-19.

This chain uses TRBV5-6 with TRBJ1-5, with 12 bases identical to TRBD1. Trimming cost V 1 base and J 2 bases; bases outside gene matches: 4. This CDR3 has 17 residues. Germline V gene sequence: CDR1 SGHDT, CDR2 YYEEEE. CDR3 bases: TGTGCCAGCAGCTTGAAGGGACAGGGGGCCCGCAATCAGCCCCAGCATTTT. This sequence encodes CASSLKGQGARNQPQHF. The variable domain in full, with the rest retrieved from reference TRBV5-6 and TRBJ1-5, is DAGVTQSPTHLIKTRGQQVTLRCSPKSGHDTVSWYQQALGQGPQFIFQYYEEEERQRGNFPDRFSGHQFPNYSSELNVNALLLGDSALYLCASSLKGQGARNQPQHFGDGTRLSIL.

The table lists this clone with a count of one. Here the CDR3 DNA reads TGTGCCAGTAGTATAGAACACAGGGGGCATACGCAGTATTTT. It yields the protein CASSIEHRGHTQYF. This chain uses TRBV19 with TRBJ2-3; 9 bases fit TRBD1. The J segment lost 7 bases and the V segment lost 0 bases, leaving 2 bases of the junction unmatched. The CDR3 loop spans 14 amino acids. Per the germline V gene, CDR1 is LNHDA and CDR2 is SQIVND (reference sequence).

V gene TRBV7-9 combines with J gene TRBJ2-7, with 10 bases fitting TRBD2. This CDR3 is 16 amino acids long. Per germline, CDR1 SEHNR and CDR2 FQNEAQ (reference sequence). Trimming took 4 bases from V and 4 from J; bases not matched to a gene: 10. CDR3 DNA sequence: TGTGCCAGCAGCTCCAAAGCGGGGGGGGCGCGGTACGAGCAGTACTTC. It translates to CASSSKAGGARYEQYF.

The V call is TRBV28, the J call TRBJ1-1, with a tentative D call TRBD1 (6 bases). Germline-derived CDR1 and CDR2 are MDHEN and SYDVKM. Trimming pared 7 bases from V and 11 bases from J, leaving 17 bases between. The CDR3 contains 12 residues. This CDR3 is CASNLSTGRAFF. CDR3 DNA: TGTGCCAGCAACTTATCCACAGGGCGGGCTTTCTTT.

The DNA for the CDR3 is TGTGCCAGCAGCTTGTATATGAGGGGGCCCTACAATGAGCAGTTCTTC. It specifies CASSLYMRGPYNEQFF. V gene TRBV5-6 combines with J gene TRBJ2-1; TRBD1 matches 7 bases. Looked up from germline, CDR1 is SGHDT and CDR2 is YYEEEE. This CDR3 is 16 amino acids long. The ends lost 1 base at V and 2 bases at J; junction bases unmatched: 6.

V usage is TRBV19 and J usage is TRBJ2-7, with 7 bases identical to TRBD1. This CDR3 region has 15 residues. J lost 5 bases, V lost 5 bases, and 12 bases had no gene match. Germline V lookup: CDR1 LNHDA, CDR2 SQIVND (reference sequence). The CDR3 region has the DNA TGTGCCAGTAGTTCCATACAGGGGAATAGGAACGAGCAGTACTTC. It yields the protein CASSSIQGNRNEQYF.

V is TRBV27 and J is TRBJ2-7; D possibly corresponds to TRBD2 (6 bases). Germline CDR1 MNHEY, CDR2 SMNVEV (reference sequence). Trimming removed 5 bases at V and 1 base at J, with 15 bases between. The CDR3 sequence is 15 residues long. Here the CDR3 DNA reads TGTGCCAGCAGTCAAGGACTACCAAGATCCTACGAGCAGTACTTC. Translation gives CASSQGLPRSYEQYF.

In nucleotides, the CDR3 is TGTGCCAGCAGTCAGGACAGGGGCCACGAGCAGTACTTC. This translates into CASSQDRGHEQYF. The genes are TRBV6-5 and TRBJ2-7; 9 bases are a match to TRBD1. Germline trimming cut 5 bases from V and 5 bases from J; bases unmatched to any gene: 4. Germline V gene sequence: CDR1 MNHEY, CDR2 SVGAGI. The CDR3 runs to 13 residues.

V and J are TRBV7-8 and TRBJ2-1, with 9 bases lining up with TRBD2. The CDR3 consists of 14 residues. Germline values: CDR1 SGHVS, CDR2 FQNEAQ. The trim removed 5 bases at V and 10 bases at J, leaving 9 bases unmatched. CDR3 nucleotides: TGTGCCAGCAGCCAAGCGCTTAGCGGGAGCGAGCAGTTCTTC. It yields the protein CASSQALSGSEQFF. Variable domain in full (rest from reference TRBV7-8 and TRBJ2-1): GAGVSQSPRYKVAKRGQDVALRCDPISGHVSLFWYQQALGQGPEFLTYFQNEAQLDKSGLPSDRFFAERPEGSVSTLKIQRTQQEDSAVYLCASSQALSGSEQFFGPGTRLTVL.

In this sample, this clone turned up once. This chain connects TRBV4-1 to TRBJ2-7; 9 positions agree with TRBD1. The ends lost 3 bases at V and 5 bases at J; junction bases unmatched: 8. In germline, CDR1 is MGHRA, CDR2 YSYEKL. The CDR3 contains 15 residues. CDR3 bases: TGCGCCAGCAGCCAGGGACAGGGCTATAGCAACGAGCAGTACTTC. This translates into CASSQGQGYSNEQYF.

This clone occurred a few times. The chain is built from TRBV4-1 and TRBJ2-7, with 7 bases aligning to TRBD1. The CDR3 spans 15 residues. V was pared by 2 bases and J by 0 bases, with 4 bases of the junction left unmatched. Per the germline V gene, CDR1 is MGHRA and CDR2 is YSYEKL. CDR3 sequence (DNA): TGCGCCAGCAGCCAAAACTGGGACAGCTCCTACGAGCAGTACTTC. It specifies CASSQNWDSSYEQYF.

The chain couples TRBV7-9 to TRBJ2-3; the match to TRBD2 covers 14 bases. Germline assignment: CDR1 SEHNR and CDR2 FQNEAQ (reference sequence). Unmatched junction bases numbered 7, after V lost 5 bases and J lost 3 bases. This CDR3 comprises 17 residues. CDR3 nucleotide sequence: TGTGCCAGCAGCCCTCGTCGACTAGCGGGAGGGACAGATACGCAGTATTTT. Its translation is CASSPRRLAGGTDTQYF. The full variable domain, in which reference TRBV7-9 and TRBJ2-3 provide the parts outside the CDR3, is DTGVSQNPRHKITKRGQNVTFRCDPISEHNRLYWYRQTLGQGPEFLTYFQNEAQLEKSRLLSDRFSAERPKGSFSTLEIQRTEQGDSAMYLCASSPRRLAGGTDTQYFGPGTRLTVL.

The V gene is TRBV27, the J gene TRBJ2-1; TRBD1 matches 7 bases. The CDR3 spans 14 residues. In germline, CDR1 is MNHEY, CDR2 SMNVEV (reference sequence). With 3 bases clipped from V and 4 bases from J, the junction kept 3 bases outside the gene matches. CDR3 DNA sequence: TGTGCCAGCAGTTTGGGACAGAGTTACAATGAGCAGTTCTTC. Translated: CASSLGQSYNEQFF.

This clone was recorded a few times. The chain uses TRBV6-2 or TRBV6-3 and TRBJ1-2; 8 bases fit TRBD1. J lost 8 bases, V lost 6 bases, and 8 bases had no gene match. The CDR3 is made up of 13 amino acids. Germline CDR1 MNHEY, CDR2 SVGEGT. The DNA of the CDR3 is TGTGCCAGCAGCCCTACAGGGGGGAGAGGCTACACCTTC. This translates into CASSPTGGRGYTF.

The gene calls are TRBV28 and TRBJ2-5; D unclear. CDR1 MDHEN and CDR2 SYDVKM come from the germline V gene. V was pared by 5 bases and J by 13 bases, with 11 bases between. The CDR3 is made up of 10 amino acids. In DNA form, the CDR3 reads TGTGCCAGCAGTCGCACCCTATCGTACTTC. Protein product: CASSRTLSYF.

This chain uses TRBV6-4 with TRBJ1-6; no definite D call. CDR1 is MRHNA and CDR2 is SNTAGT in the germline V gene. Trimming pared 3 bases from V and 0 bases from J, leaving 6 bases between. The CDR3 loop spans 15 amino acids. The CDR3 protein is CASSEGSSYNSPLHF. The CDR3 bases are TGTGCCAGCAGTGAGGGGAGCTCCTATAATTCACCCCTCCACTTT.

The chain joins TRBV15 to TRBJ1-2; D is unresolved. The CDR3 has 15 amino acids. The V end lost 0 bases, the J end lost 4 bases, and 12 bases lay between the germline ends. The germline V gene encodes CDR1 LNHNV and CDR2 YYDKDF (reference sequence). The CDR3 sequence is CATSRDRSQPYGYTF. The CDR3 coding sequence is TGTGCCACCAGCAGAGATCGTAGCCAGCCCTATGGCTACACCTTC.

The chain has TRBV28 and TRBJ1-3; no reliable D call. Germline V CDR1 and CDR2: MDHEN, SYDVKM. V was clipped by 10 bases and J by 1 base, with 11 bases between them. The CDR3 is 13 amino acids. CDR3 sequence (DNA): TGTGCCATCATGGCTCAATCTGGAAACACCATATATTTT. Protein: CAIMAQSGNTIYF.

The rearrangement links TRBV18 to TRBJ2-3, with 7 positions matching TRBD1. V dropped 3 bases and J dropped 0; count of bases not matched to a gene: 6. The CDR3 runs 16 residues. Germline V lookup: CDR1 KGHSH, CDR2 LQKENI. The DNA for the CDR3 is TGTGCCAGCTCACCCCTAACAGGGGCTAGCACAGATACGCAGTATTTT. Its protein is CASSPLTGASTDTQYF.

This clone has a handful of counts. The chain combines TRBV29-1 with TRBJ1-3; perhaps TRBD1 as D (6 bases). Germline-derived CDR1 and CDR2 are SQVTM and ANQGSEA. V lost 5 bases to trimming and J lost 2 bases, with 13 bases between them. CDR3 length: 14 residues. The CDR3: CSVLPAGAGNTIYF. The CDR3 region has the DNA TGCAGCGTTCTCCCCGCAGGGGCTGGAAACACCATATATTTT.

A single count supports this clone. The V and J genes are TRBV28 and TRBJ1-5, with D uncertain. The germline V gene has CDR1 MDHEN and CDR2 SYDVKM. The ends were cut back, 1 base at V and 5 bases at J, with 3 bases in the middle. The CDR3 spans 12 residues. CDR3 coding DNA: TGTGCCAGCAGTTTATTATATCAGCCCCAGCATTTT. It is translated as CASSLLYQPQHF.

The chain uses TRBV10-3 and TRBJ2-7, with D unclear. The V and J ends lost 0 bases and 1 base respectively, with 10 bases between them. Germline CDR1 is ENHRY and CDR2 is SYGVKD. The CDR3 consists of 15 residues. In nucleotides, the CDR3 is TGTGCCATCAGTGAGTCGAGGCAGCAGTCCTACGAGCAGTACTTC. Its protein is CAISESRQQSYEQYF.

This clone was seen a single time. The V and J genes are TRBV2 and TRBJ1-1; TRBD1 matches at 10 bases. The CDR3 covers 14 residues. In germline, CDR1 is SNHLY, CDR2 FYNNEI. With V trimmed by 7 bases and J by 4 bases, 6 bases remained unmatched. The chain's CDR3 is CASMDRGSRTEAFF. The CDR3 region has the DNA TGTGCCAGCATGGACAGGGGGAGTCGCACTGAAGCTTTCTTT.

This sequence joins TRBV11-2 and TRBJ1-3, with D unclear. V was cut by 4 bases and J by 7 bases, with 8 bases left in between. Germline values: CDR1 SGHAT, CDR2 FQNNGV. The CDR3 contains 12 residues. CDR3 sequence: CASSSLLNTIYF. In DNA form, the CDR3 reads TGTGCCAGCAGCTCATTACTCAACACCATATATTTT.

This chain joins TRBV2 and TRBJ1-1; 7 bases agree with TRBD1. The CDR3 has 14 amino acids. The V gene's germline CDR1 is SNHLY and CDR2 FYNNEI. The V gene end was trimmed by 6 bases and the J gene end by 7 bases; junction bases not matched to a gene: 11. The CDR3 DNA reads as TGTGCCAGCAGAGATACGGGACAGACATATGAAGCTTTCTTT. Translated, it gives CASRDTGQTYEAFF.

This clone was seen just once. J is TRBJ1-2 and V is TRBV12-5, with D perhaps matching TRBD1 (5 bases). There are 14 residues in the CDR3. Deletions cut 5 bases from V and 7 bases from J, with 17 bases between. Germline values: CDR1 LGHNT, CDR2 FRNRAP. The CDR3, as DNA: TGTGCTAGTGGTAGGGAACGGGGGTTCTCTGGCTACACCTTC. Translating it yields CASGRERGFSGYTF.

This chain uses TRBV12-3 or TRBV12-4 with TRBJ2-3; 8 positions agree with TRBD2. The length of the CDR3 is 13 residues. Losses at the gene ends were 6 bases for V and 6 bases for J; bases not matched to a gene: 5. CDR3 bases: TGTGCCAGCAGCCGAACGGGGGGGGATACGCAGTATTTT. It encodes CASSRTGGDTQYF.

The chain couples TRBV5-8 to TRBJ2-5; 15 bases agree with TRBD2. CDR3 length equals 17 residues. With V trimmed by 4 bases and J by 1 base, 5 bases remained unmatched. Germline V gene lookup returns CDR1 SGHTS and CDR2 YDEGEE. The CDR3 here is CASSIGLAGGIQETQYF. In DNA, the CDR3 is TGTGCCAGCAGCATAGGACTAGCGGGAGGGATCCAAGAGACCCAGTACTTC.

The chain joins TRBV28 to TRBJ2-6, with TRBD2 matching 8 bases. This CDR3 has 16 residues. The V and J ends lost 6 bases and 5 bases, in that order; junction bases with no gene match: 9. From germline, CDR1 is MDHEN and CDR2 SYDVKM. The CDR3, as DNA: TGTGCCAGCAGCTCGCCGAGCGGGAGTAGGGCCAACGTCCTGACTTTC. Translated, it gives CASSSPSGSRANVLTF.

The rearrangement uses TRBV6-2 or TRBV6-3 and TRBJ2-4, with 8 nucleotides matching TRBD2. J gave up 4 bases and V 5 bases, and 13 bases lay outside the gene matches. This CDR3 contains 17 residues. The germline V gene encodes CDR1 MNHEY and CDR2 SVGEGT. DNA of the CDR3: TGTGCCAGCAGTAACTTGGGACTAGTGGAGGTTAAAAACATTCAGTACTTC. Amino acids: CASSNLGLVEVKNIQYF.